These 5 T cell receptor beta chains were all obtained from the same sample, sequenced in a study of Tregs in tolerant kidney transplant recipients. Some clones are missing from TCRdb's copy, which holds only in-frame ones; the method was immunoSEQ multiplex PCR. The sample has roughly 4,200 clones, 70% to 90% seen once. This material consisted of Tregs from blood, taken before the transplant. These receptors all come from a human donor who received a combined kidney and bone marrow transplant.

V gene TRBV7-9 combines with J gene TRBJ2-2; D is perhaps TRBD2 (5 bases). The V gene's germline CDR1 is SEHNR and CDR2 FQNEAQ (reference sequence). The V gene lost 3 bases and the J gene lost 4 bases, with 9 bases spanning the gap. The length of the CDR3 is 14 residues. In DNA form, the CDR3 reads TGTGCCAGCAGCTTTCTCGCGGGCACCGGGGAGCTGTTTTTT. Translated, it gives CASSFLAGTGELFF. Supplemented by reference TRBV7-9 and TRBJ2-2, the full variable domain reads DTGVSQNPRHKITKRGQNVTFRCDPISEHNRLYWYRQTLGQGPEFLTYFQNEAQLEKSRLLSDRFSAERPKGSFSTLEIQRTEQGDSAMYLCASSFLAGTGELFFGEGSRLTVL.

The J gene is TRBJ2-3, the V gene TRBV30; 12 bases fit TRBD1. This CDR3 has 14 amino acids. Germline CDR1 reads GTSNPN; CDR2 reads SVGIG (reference sequence). The V segment lost 5 bases and the J segment 4 bases; nucleotides outside the gene matches: 4. CDR3 in amino acids: CAWGGTGGADTQYF. CDR3 bases: TGTGCCTGGGGGGGGACAGGGGGCGCAGATACGCAGTATTTT.

V usage is TRBV28 and J usage is TRBJ1-5, with TRBD1 matching 7 bases. V lost 7 bases to trimming and J lost 5 bases; unmatched junction nucleotides: 2. The CDR3 extends over 12 amino acids. CDR1 MDHEN and CDR2 SYDVKM come from the germline V gene. The DNA for the CDR3 is TGTGCCAGCACCACAGGGGATCAGCCCCAGCATTTT. It encodes CASTTGDQPQHF.

This clone was counted only a few times. V is TRBV7-3 and J is TRBJ1-2; D unresolved. The V end lost 5 bases, the J end lost 8 bases, and 12 bases lay between the germline ends. The CDR3 contains 12 residues. The germline V gene has CDR1 SGHTA and CDR2 FQGTGA. DNA of the CDR3: TGTGCCAGCAGCCCCGATGGAGGCGGCTACACCTTC. Protein product: CASSPDGGGYTF.

This clone was counted a single time. The chain combines TRBV6-6 with TRBJ2-3; 7 bases agree with TRBD2. The germline CDR1 and CDR2 sequences are MNHNY and SVGAGI (reference sequence). The CDR3 has 13 amino acids. The V segment lost 8 bases and the J segment 1 base; nucleotides outside the gene matches: 3. The CDR3 reads CASLGGGTDTQYF. Written as DNA, the CDR3 is TGTGCCAGCCTGGGGGGGGGCACAGATACGCAGTATTTT.